What follows are 2 T cell receptor beta chains derived from one specimen sequenced in a study of control samples from healthy donors and cancer patients. The protocol was immunoSEQ multiplex PCR, while the TCRdb copy is restricted to in-frame clones and leaves out a portion. This sample has around 130,000 clones, with roughly 84% found just once. The sample comprised blood. All receptors come from a man aged 50 or older in good health.

CDR3 in amino acids: CASTRSGGRRDTIYF. The DNA for the CDR3 is TGTGCCAGCACTAGGTCAGGGGGCCGGCGGGACACCATATATTTT. The V call is TRBV6-5, the J call TRBJ1-3, with 8 bases fitting TRBD1. The length of the CDR3 is 15 residues. CDR1 is MNHEY, CDR2 SVGAGI, per germline. Trimming at V came to 7 bases and at J to 8 bases, leaving 13 bases not matched to a gene.

The rearrangement links TRBV7-6 to TRBJ2-3; 11 positions match TRBD1. The germline gives CDR1 SGHVS, CDR2 FNYEAQ. This CDR3 is built from 18 residues. V trimming: 3 bases; J trimming: 0 bases; junction bases outside the gene matches: 8. CDR3 in DNA: TGTGCCAGCAGCTTTCCCCTTGGACAGGGGGCAAGCACAGATACGCAGTATTTT. It codes for CASSFPLGQGASTDTQYF.